The present T cell receptor beta chain was sequenced within a study of identical twins. Study results and limitations: Model-predicted out-of-frame TCR alpha sharing fell below observed values in monozygotic twins.

From germline, CDR1 is LNHDA and CDR2 SQIVND (reference sequence). This CDR3 spans 12 amino acids. Trimming took 5 bases from V and 10 from J, leaving 14 bases between them. In the case of this clonotype: Its antigen is not identified.

TCRdb re-derived calls from the 5' RACE reads in MiXCR, one entry per CDR3 protein. The sample contains over 600,000 distinct CDR3 sequences, roughly 20% of which appear only once. This same sample was also taken into another study, of T cells expressing NK-cell markers. That paper states: In more than 5 donors, dominant CD3+CD56+NKG2C+ clones formed roughly 1.0-7.5% of CD8+ cells.

V gene TRBV19 combines with J gene TRBJ1-1; D unresolved. The clonotype comes from a woman younger than 35 in good health. Sequencing was carried out using PBMCs. CDR3 nucleotide sequence: TGTGCCAGTAGTCCTCGGCGGGGTGGAGCTTTCTTT. As protein: CASSPRRGGAFF.